This is a list of T cell receptor beta chains from one sample in a study of blood T cell repertoires in COVID-19. Sequencing used immunoSEQ multiplex PCR; TCRdb keeps in-frame clones, though not all of them. The sample yields roughly 270,000 clones, approximately 85% seen once. Sequences were obtained from peripheral blood. The source of these receptors is a man in his fifties with active or convalescent COVID-19. The CDR3 runs from the conserved cysteine through the conserved F or W. A D gene is named only where the DNA matches it firmly. Size tells how often a clone was seen (once, few, many) or the class of an expanded clone, and some rows leave it out.

NA,NA,TRBV28,TRBJ2-7,15,CASSPGGASSYEQYF,TGTGCCAGCAGTCCCGGTGGGGCTAGCTCCTACGAGCAGTACTTC
NA,TRBD1,TRBV6-6,TRBJ1-2,17,CASSPSRWQGANYGYTF,TGTGCCAGCAGTCCCTCCCGTTGGCAGGGGGCTAACTATGGCTACACCTTC
once,TRBD2,TRBV3-1/TRBV3-2,TRBJ2-1,20,CASSQMGSSGRARKGHEQFF,TGTGCCAGCAGCCAAATGGGGTCTAGCGGGAGGGCCCGGAAGGGCCATGAGCAGTTCTTC
NA,TRBD1,TRBV7-2,TRBJ2-1,15,CASSPDRGTYNEQFF,TGTGCCAGCAGCCCCGACAGGGGCACTTACAATGAGCAGTTCTTC
NA,NA,TRBV4-1,TRBJ1-2,14,CASSQGTANYGYTF,TGCGCCAGCAGCCAAGGGACAGCTAACTATGGCTACACCTTC
NA,NA,TRBV6-1,TRBJ2-7,16,CASSEYTGGSIYEQYF,TGTGCCAGCAGTGAATATACGGGGGGCTCCATCTACGAGCAGTACTTC
NA,TRBD2,TRBV7-6,TRBJ2-3,16,CASSLAVGRAEDTQYF,TGTGCCAGCAGCTTAGCCGTCGGGAGGGCCGAGGATACGCAGTATTTT
NA,NA,TRBV19,TRBJ1-2,15,CASSIVQARWVGYTF,TGTGCCAGTAGTATTGTCCAGGCCCGGTGGGTCGGCTACACCTTC
NA,NA,TRBV27,TRBJ1-1,17,CASRPYTLQGLNTEAFF,TGTGCCAGCAGACCTTACACCCTTCAGGGACTAAACACTGAAGCTTTCTTT
NA,NA,TRBV4-2,TRBJ1-2,15,CASSQDRRDGDGYTF,TGTGCCAGCAGCCAAGATAGGAGGGACGGGGATGGCTACACCTTC
NA,TRBD1,TRBV19,TRBJ1-4,17,CASSPIGQARRNEKLFF,TGTGCCAGTAGTCCGATCGGACAGGCGAGAAGGAATGAAAAACTGTTTTTT
NA,TRBD2,TRBV18,TRBJ2-7,16,CASSPAGTSGKYEQYF,TGTGCCAGCTCACCAGCCGGGACTAGCGGGAAATACGAGCAGTACTTC
NA,TRBD1,TRBV3-1/TRBV3-2,TRBJ2-7,13,CASSFGTAYEQYF,TGTGCCAGCAGCTTCGGGACAGCCTACGAGCAGTACTTC
NA,TRBD2,TRBV27,TRBJ2-2,15,CASRPGLASTGELFF,TGTGCCAGCAGACCCGGACTAGCCTCCACCGGGGAGCTGTTTTTT
NA,NA,TRBV11-2,TRBJ1-6,14,CASSLDRVTAPLHF,TGTGCCAGCAGCTTAGACCGGGTTACGGCACCCCTCCACTTT
NA,TRBD1,TRBV4-3,TRBJ1-3,15,CASSSGTGPGNTIYF,TGCGCCAGCAGCAGCGGGACAGGGCCTGGAAACACCATATATTTT
NA,NA,TRBV12-2,TRBJ2-5,15,CASRLVRDTQETQYF,TGTGCAAGTCGCTTGGTACGGGACACCCAAGAGACCCAGTACTTC
NA,NA,TRBV6-6,TRBJ2-7,15,CASRPTFGAHYEQYF,TGTGCCAGCAGGCCTACTTTTGGGGCCCATTACGAGCAGTACTTC
NA,TRBD1,TRBV18,TRBJ2-5,15,CASSPLQGAWETQYF,TGTGCCAGCTCACCACTCCAGGGGGCATGGGAGACCCAGTACTTC
NA,TRBD1,TRBV6-9,TRBJ1-5,15,CARTRDREFNQPQHF,TGTGCCAGGACCCGGGACAGGGAGTTCAATCAGCCCCAGCATTTT
NA,NA,TRBV30,TRBJ1-1,13,CAWARDTDTEAFF,TGTGCCTGGGCACGGGACACTGACACTGAAGCTTTCTTT
NA,NA,TRBV30,TRBJ1-1,14,CAWSLRGGGTEAFF,TGTGCCTGGAGTCTCAGGGGAGGGGGCACTGAAGCTTTCTTT
NA,NA,TRBV30,TRBJ1-5,14,CAWSVKAGDQPQHF,TGTGCCTGGAGCGTAAAAGCGGGGGATCAGCCCCAGCATTTT
NA,NA,TRBV5-1,TRBJ1-5,15,CASSFNGQSNQPQHF,TGCGCCAGCAGCTTCAACGGACAGAGCAATCAGCCCCAGCATTTT
NA,NA,TRBV9,TRBJ2-1,14,CASSVAAGGAAQFF,TGTGCCAGCAGCGTGGCGGCGGGTGGAGCAGCGCAGTTCTTC
NA,TRBD1,TRBV5-1,TRBJ2-2,15,CASTTGTGGPGELFF,TGCGCCAGCACTACCGGGACAGGAGGACCCGGGGAGCTGTTTTTT
NA,NA,TRBV7-3,TRBJ2-2,11,CASSSDGELFF,TGTGCCAGCAGTAGTGACGGGGAGCTGTTTTTT
once,NA,TRBV7-9,TRBJ2-6,16,CASSRTVSTGANVLTF,TGTGCCAGCAGCCGGACAGTAAGCACTGGGGCCAACGTCCTGACTTTC
many,NA,TRBV4-1,TRBJ1-5,16,CASSQAGSYSNQPQHF,TGCGCCAGCAGCCAAGCTGGCAGTTATAGCAATCAGCCCCAGCATTTT
NA,TRBD1,TRBV5-1,TRBJ2-7,14,CASSLAQGAFEQYF,TGCGCCAGCAGCTTGGCTCAGGGGGCTTTCGAGCAGTACTTC
NA,NA,TRBV11-2,TRBJ2-3,18,CASSTFVADSRYTDTQYF,TGTGCCAGCAGCACTTTCGTGGCGGATTCACGTTACACAGATACGCAGTATTTT
NA,NA,TRBV7-2,TRBJ1-1,14,CASSFDRLNTEAFF,TGTGCCAGCAGCTTCGACAGACTGAACACTGAAGCTTTCTTT
NA,TRBD2,TRBV6-1,TRBJ2-1,16,CASSELGGRASNEQFF,TGTGCCAGCAGTGAACTCGGCGGGAGGGCCAGCAATGAGCAGTTCTTC
NA,TRBD2,TRBV7-9,TRBJ2-6,18,CASSPLAGGQAGANVLTF,TGTGCCAGCAGCCCCCTAGCGGGAGGGCAAGCTGGGGCCAACGTCCTGACTTTC
NA,NA,TRBV11-2,TRBJ1-6,17,CASSGRGSGGGRTPLHF,TGTGCCAGCAGCGGGAGGGGTTCCGGGGGAGGTCGGACACCCCTCCACTTT
NA,NA,TRBV4-2,TRBJ1-6,16,CASSQDPSSYNSPLHF,TGTGCCAGCAGCCAAGACCCCAGCTCCTATAATTCACCCCTCCACTTT
NA,NA,TRBV19,TRBJ1-1,13,CASSIDRGTEAFF,TGTGCCAGTAGTATAGATCGGGGAACTGAAGCTTTCTTT
once,NA,TRBV5-4,TRBJ2-2,12,CASSPLDGELFF,TGTGCCAGCAGCCCCTTAGACGGGGAGCTGTTTTTT
NA,TRBD1,TRBV7-2,TRBJ2-1,16,CASSLAWGQGAGEQFF,TGTGCCAGCAGCTTAGCGTGGGGACAGGGGGCGGGTGAGCAGTTCTTC
NA,TRBD2,TRBV11-2,TRBJ2-7,16,CASSGGGLAHTYEQYF,TGTGCCAGCAGCGGGGGGGGACTAGCGCATACCTACGAGCAGTACTTC
NA,NA,TRBV5-5,TRBJ2-5,12,CASSHLGETQYF,TGTGCCAGCAGCCATCTAGGAGAGACCCAGTACTTC
NA,NA,TRBV19,TRBJ1-1,14,CASSNTRGHTEAFF,TGTGCCAGTAGTAACACCAGGGGACACACTGAAGCTTTCTTT
NA,NA,TRBV7-2,TRBJ1-6,17,CASSLGWGGSVNSPLHF,TGTGCCAGCAGCTTGGGTTGGGGGGGCAGCGTTAATTCACCCCTCCACTTT
NA,NA,TRBV6-5,TRBJ1-1,14,CASSYSGGNTEAFF,TGTGCCAGCAGTTACTCGGGAGGGAACACTGAAGCTTTCTTT
NA,NA,TRBV11-1,TRBJ2-5,15,CASSLAGADQETQYF,TGTGCCAGCAGCTTAGCGGGAGCAGACCAAGAGACCCAGTACTTC
few,TRBD2,TRBV5-4,TRBJ2-7,15,CASSPSSGSLGEQYF,TGTGCCAGCAGCCCATCCAGCGGGAGCCTTGGCGAGCAGTACTTC
NA,NA,TRBV9,TRBJ2-2,15,CASSVTGYPAGELFF,TGTGCCAGCAGCGTCACAGGGTACCCGGCCGGGGAGCTGTTTTTT
NA,NA,TRBV4-3,TRBJ2-7,14,CASNPGTPFYEQYF,TGCGCCAGCAACCCCGGGACTCCCTTTTACGAGCAGTACTTC
NA,NA,TRBV10-3,TRBJ2-7,14,CAISESGPAYEQYF,TGTGCCATCAGTGAGTCGGGGCCGGCCTACGAGCAGTACTTC
NA,TRBD1,TRBV12-3/TRBV12-4,TRBJ2-1,12,CASRPRGNEQFF,TGTGCCAGCAGACCCAGGGGGAATGAGCAGTTCTTC
once,NA,TRBV24-1,TRBJ2-3,14,CATSDSGLTDTQYF,TGTGCCACCAGTGATTCAGGACTAACAGATACGCAGTATTTT
NA,NA,TRBV12-3/TRBV12-4,TRBJ1-2,13,CASSSGPGGGYTF,TGTGCCAGCAGTTCCGGGCCCGGGGGAGGCTACACCTTC
NA,TRBD2,TRBV5-4,TRBJ2-3,16,CASSLFGLAVTDTQYF,TGTGCCAGCAGCTTGTTCGGACTAGCGGTCACAGATACGCAGTATTTT
few,TRBD2,TRBV7-8,TRBJ2-5,16,CASSSSLAGGGKTQYF,TGTGCCAGCAGCTCCTCGTTAGCGGGAGGAGGGAAGACCCAGTACTTC
NA,NA,TRBV6-5,TRBJ1-4,14,CASRLEQGTEKLFF,TGTGCCAGCAGATTAGAGCAGGGGACTGAAAAACTGTTTTTT
once,TRBD1,TRBV5-1,TRBJ2-1,15,CASSIQGARYNEQFF,TGCGCCAGCAGCATACAGGGGGCGCGGTACAATGAGCAGTTCTTC
NA,NA,TRBV6-5,TRBJ1-2,13,CASRGGATFGYTF,TGTGCCAGCAGGGGGGGGGCTACGTTTGGCTACACCTTC
NA,NA,TRBV7-9,TRBJ2-3,13,CASRTVSVDTQYF,TGTGCCAGCAGAACAGTCTCCGTAGATACGCAGTATTTT